The T cell receptor (beta chain) under discussion was sequenced for a study of Graves' ophthalmopathy and Graves' hyperthyroidism. This clonotype was found once. The authors enrolled newly diagnosed hyperthyroidism patients aged 18 to 65 with under 2 months' duration. The authors isolated PBMCs from 10 ml of fresh peripheral blood. TCR beta CDR3 regions were amplified from RNA transcripts. HTBI primers primed a first-round RT-PCR, and a second-round multiplex PCR followed. TCRdb used MiXCR to reprocess the multiplex PCR reads, holding one entry per CDR3 protein. Of roughly 410,000 distinct CDR3 sequences listed, over 15% are singletons. Trimming cost V 6 bases and J 0 bases, with 11 bases left between them. Germline CDR1 is SQVTM and CDR2 is ANQGSEA. The CDR3 totals 13 residues.

The V gene is TRBV29-1, the J gene TRBJ1-1; no reliable D call. The TCR sequence derives from a woman between 18 and 29 years old with stable Graves' hyperthyroidism. Sequencing was done on a sample of peripheral blood. CDR3 sequence (DNA): TGCAGCGTGAGAGAACTCATGAACACTGAAGCTTTCTTT. It encodes CSVRELMNTEAFF.